This T cell receptor (beta chain) was profiled in a study of shared clonotypes between healthy human individuals. Findings and limits, study-wide: Sharing across four donors was highest in naive CD4 (roughly 5%) and lowest in memory CD8 (around 0.4%). The expectation was that sequencing depth would affect clonotype sharing among donors.

Some clones are missing from TCRdb's copy, which holds only in-frame ones; the method was immunoSEQ multiplex PCR. The sample lists around 940,000 clones, 76% occurring once. Comments on this clone: Its antigen is unidentified.

This CDR3 contains 15 residues. In germline, CDR1 is SGHRS, CDR2 YFSETQ. J lost 5 bases, V lost 0 bases, and 6 bases had no gene match. Negatively enriched CD4+ T cells were divided by CD45RA into naive and memory. This sequence originates from a man between 18 and 35 years old in good health. The chain recombines TRBV5-1 with TRBJ2-7, with 9 bases that match TRBD2. Sequences were obtained from memory CD4+ T cells sorted from blood. Subset indicated: CD45RA-negative fraction. The CDR3: CASSLGREGHHEQYF. In nucleotides, the CDR3 is TGCGCCAGCAGCTTGGGGCGGGAGGGCCACCACGAGCAGTACTTC.